This TCR beta chain was recorded in a study of T cell repertoires in ileal Crohn's disease. Libraries were prepared by immunoSEQ multiplex PCR; TCRdb keeps only in-frame clonotypes and omits some of them. The table shows more than 11,000 clones, with 70% to 90% occurring only once. By share of the sample, this clone is large. What it binds is not known. The V gene lost 6 bases and the J gene lost 0 bases, with 9 bases spanning the gap. Germline CDR1 and CDR2: MDHEN and SYDVKM. CDR3 length: 13 amino acids. General study points: Clonal expansions were more frequent in active smokers than non-smokers at surgery.

The sequencing sample was made of ileal tissue. The rearrangement links TRBV28 to TRBJ2-7; D perhaps matches TRBD2 (6 bases). The sequence derives from an adult with Crohn's disease. The CDR3 region has the DNA TGTGCCAGCAGCGTAGCGGACTCCTACGAGCAGTACTTC. Its protein product is CASSVADSYEQYF.